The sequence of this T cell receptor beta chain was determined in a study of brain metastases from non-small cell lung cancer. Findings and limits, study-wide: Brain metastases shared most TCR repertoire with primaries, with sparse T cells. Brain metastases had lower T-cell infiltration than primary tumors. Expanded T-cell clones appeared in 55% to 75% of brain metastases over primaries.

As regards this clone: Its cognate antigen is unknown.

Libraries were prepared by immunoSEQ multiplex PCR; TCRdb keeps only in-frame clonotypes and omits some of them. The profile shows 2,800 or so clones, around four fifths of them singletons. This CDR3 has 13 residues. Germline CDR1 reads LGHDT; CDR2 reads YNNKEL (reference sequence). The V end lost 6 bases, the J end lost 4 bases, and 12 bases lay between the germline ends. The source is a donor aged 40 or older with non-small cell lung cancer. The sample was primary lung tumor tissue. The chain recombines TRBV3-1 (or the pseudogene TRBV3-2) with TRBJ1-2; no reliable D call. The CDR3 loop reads CASSYTAFYGYTF. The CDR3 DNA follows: TGTGCCAGCAGTTACACCGCCTTCTATGGCTACACCTTC.